This TCR beta chain was sequenced for a study of OX40 agonist ivuxolimab in advanced cancers. Regarding the research as a whole: Ivuxolimab was an agonistic, fully human IgG2 monoclonal antibody directed against OX40 (CD134), a costimulatory receptor. A male proportion of roughly 80% and a mean age of about 60 years, ranging from 23 to 79, were recorded for the dose-escalation cohort. Intravenous ivuxolimab was administered to patients every 2 weeks at six dose levels: 0.01, 0.1, 0.3, 1.5, 3 and 10 mg/kg. Patients were allowed to have had prior anti-PD-1, anti-PD-L1 or anti-CTLA-4 therapy, and roughly 40% of the dose-escalation patients had been treated with checkpoint inhibitors. Peripheral TCRbeta sequencing was intended to test whether TCR sequence diversity was altered and clonal T-cell expansion was caused by ivuxolimab. The paper covers the monotherapy dose-escalation part of the phase I ivuxolimab trial, which included N of about 50 patients. Partial responses were achieved by three dose-escalation patients, of whom one had hepatocellular carcinoma and two had cutaneous melanoma. Of the roughly 50 dose-escalation patients, hepatocellular carcinoma was present in around 20, melanoma in around 15, renal cell carcinoma in 9 and head and neck cancer in 9. What the authors observed across the whole study: Low levels of normalized T-cell clonal expansion were also seen in some nonresponding patients. The antigen specificity of the clonally expanded peripheral T cells was not determined. In the 0.1-3.0 mg/kg groups, partial responders had among the lowest normalized peripheral clonal expansion, particularly in CD8+ T cells. At doses of 0.1 to 3.0 mg/kg, clonal expansion of both CD4+ and CD8+ blood T cells was observed from baseline to week 6. After ivuxolimab, expanded clones were on average more numerous among CD8+ T cells than among CD4+ T cells.

Genomic DNA was extracted from sorted cells for sequencing of the TCRbeta CDR3 region. The immunoSEQ Assay was used to sequence the TCRbeta CDR3 regions. TCRdb took over this immuneACCESS table, retaining in-frame rearrangements with V and J assigned. Such tables are incomplete; in checked studies, under half of the missing clones stem from an unresolved V gene, and the remainder is unexplained. This sample has roughly 53,000 clones in its table, and 80% to 85% of those were observed once. Of the sample, approximately 4.6% is held by the ten largest clones. Patients with autoimmune disease history or receiving systemic immunosuppression were excluded from the trial. Peripheral blood for TCR sequencing was collected from all dose cohorts at baseline, on cycle 4 day 1, and on cycle 7 day 1. Samples were obtained from an open-label, multicenter, first-in-human phase I dose-escalation trial of ivuxolimab. Adults with locally advanced or metastatic melanoma, renal cell, hepatocellular, or head and neck squamous cell carcinoma were enrolled in the trial. Before TCR sequencing, CD4+ and CD8+ T cells were separately sorted from peripheral blood.

The germline V gene (reference sequence) provides CDR1 LNHNV and CDR2 YYDKDF. The CDR3 runs 12 amino acids, cysteine and phenylalanine included. Of the read, only the CDR3 DNA is kept; its 36 bases are in frame from base 1. The trim is 0 bases for V and 6 bases for J, with a gap of 5 bases between the germline ends. As to this clone: Its recognized antigen is unknown. Per-base qualities were not stored, and no clone one base away is much larger.

The TCR was taken from an adult with an advanced solid tumor such as melanoma, head and neck, liver or kidney cancer. The material was CD4+ or CD8+ T cells sorted from blood, obtained in a trial of the OX40 agonist ivuxolimab. The chain is made from TRBV15 and TRBJ1-1; no D segment can be confidently identified. The CDR3 region: CATSRDLAEAFF. The DNA sequence is given as TGTGCCACCAGCAGAGATCTGGCTGAAGCTTTCTTT.